The rows below give T cell receptor beta chains drawn from one sample of a study of response to subunit inactivated influenza vaccine. TCRdb fed the RT-PCR reads into MiXCR, producing one record per CDR3 protein. This sample has more than 700,000 distinct CDR3 sequences, with 21% found just once. Sequencing used PBMCs from blood, obtained 5 to 6 days after vaccination. The receptor set was obtained from a man aged 50 to 59 who received an inactivated influenza vaccine. Each CDR3 is given with its conserved first and last residue. D genes are given only for firm matches. Clone size is shown for a subset of rows, as once, few, many or a class of expanded clone.

D,length,V,J,size,DNA,CDR3
TRBD1,13,TRBV12-3/TRBV12-4,TRBJ2-7,.,TGTGCCAGCAGTTCGACAGGGGCCTACGAGCAGTACTTC,CASSSTGAYEQYF
.,15,TRBV11-2,TRBJ2-2,.,TGTGCCAGCAGCTTAGATTACGGGAACACCGGGGAGCTGTTTTTT,CASSLDYGNTGELFF
TRBD1,15,TRBV24-1,TRBJ2-3,few,TGTGCCACCAGCGCGAGGGACAGGGTGCCGGATACGCAGTATTTT,CATSARDRVPDTQYF
.,15,TRBV7-2,TRBJ1-4,.,TGTGCCAGCAGAAACTTCAGGGGTGGAGATGAAAAACTGTTTTTT,CASRNFRGGDEKLFF
.,14,TRBV3-1,TRBJ1-1,.,TGTGCCAGCAGCCAAAGCACAGGGATCACTGAAGCTTTCTTT,CASSQSTGITEAFF
.,13,TRBV6-2/TRBV6-3,TRBJ2-5,.,TGTGCCAGCAGGTCAGGGAGCCAAGAGACCCAGTACTTC,CASRSGSQETQYF
.,15,TRBV20-1,TRBJ2-5,few,TGCAGTGCCACCGGTGGCTTTGGGGTTGGGGAGACCCAGTACTTC,CSATGGFGVGETQYF
.,14,TRBV5-5,TRBJ2-3,many,TGTGCCAGCAGCTTGGGGGGGACCACAGATACGCAGTATTTT,CASSLGGTTDTQYF
.,13,TRBV10-3,TRBJ2-3,few,TGTGCCATCAGGCTCGACAGGTGGCATACGCAGTATTTT,CAIRLDRWHTQYF
TRBD2,15,TRBV7-7,TRBJ2-1,.,TGTGCCAGCAGCTTAGGATCTAGCGGGGCCCAAGAGCAGTTCTTC,CASSLGSSGAQEQFF
.,12,TRBV5-1,TRBJ2-5,.,TGCGCCAGCAGCTATGACCAAGAGACCCAGTACTTC,CASSYDQETQYF
.,14,TRBV7-9,TRBJ2-5,few,TGTGCCAGCAGCTCACGAGGGAAGGGAGAGACCCAGTACTTC,CASSSRGKGETQYF
TRBD1,19,TRBV20-1,TRBJ2-7,few,TGCAGTGCTAGAGATTCCGAAAACTCCGGGACAGGGTCCGCCTACGAGCAGTACTTC,CSARDSENSGTGSAYEQYF
.,14,TRBV24-1,TRBJ2-5,few,TGTGCCACCAGCCTGAGGGGGAGGGAAGAGACCCAGTACTTC,CATSLRGREETQYF
.,15,TRBV12-3/TRBV12-4,TRBJ1-1,.,TGTGCCAGCACCCCCTGGGGGCAGGGGAACACTGAAGCTTTCTTT,CASTPWGQGNTEAFF
.,12,TRBV10-3,TRBJ2-1,.,TGTGCCATCAGCGGGGCCGCCCTTGGGCAGTTCTTC,CAISGAALGQFF
.,15,TRBV3-1,TRBJ2-7,.,TGTGCCAGCAGCCAAGATTCCGGGACTGGTTACGAGCAGTACTTC,CASSQDSGTGYEQYF
.,15,TRBV5-1,TRBJ1-1,few,TGCGCCAGCACCCCTAACCAACATCGGAACACTGAAGCTTTCTTT,CASTPNQHRNTEAFF
.,14,TRBV24-1,TRBJ2-3,few,TGTGCCACCAGTGATTTAGGTGGCACAGATACGCAGTATTTT,CATSDLGGTDTQYF
.,15,TRBV5-1,TRBJ1-1,.,TGCGCCAGCAGCTTGGGTTCTTTTTATGGGACTGAAGCTTTCTTT,CASSLGSFYGTEAFF
.,13,TRBV20-1,TRBJ2-5,.,TGCAGTGCTCGGATAACAGGGTCGGAGACCCAGTACTTC,CSARITGSETQYF
.,15,TRBV6-5,TRBJ2-2,.,TGTGCCAGCAGTTTCCGTCCCAGGAACACCGGGGAGCTGTTTTTT,CASSFRPRNTGELFF
.,13,TRBV20-1,TRBJ2-2,many,TGCAGTGCTAGTGTTTCCGGGGGCGGGGAGCTGTTTTTT,CSASVSGGGELFF
.,15,TRBV20-1,TRBJ1-6,few,TGCAGTGCTAGTAGTTCGGGGGCCTGGGGGTCACCCCTCCACTTT,CSASSSGAWGSPLHF
.,15,TRBV24-1,TRBJ2-1,few,TGTGCCACCAGTGATTCGGCAGGGAGCTACAATGAGCAGTTCTTC,CATSDSAGSYNEQFF
.,16,TRBV19,TRBJ2-2,.,TGTGCCAGTAAAGTTTGGGGGAGGCCGAACACCGGGGAGCTGTTTTTT,CASKVWGRPNTGELFF